The subject of this entry is one TCR beta chain. Its antigen remains unidentified. The record has no base qualities; no much larger clone is one base away. Focal radiation therapy combined with CTLA-4 blockade (ipilimumab) was tested in patients with chemo-refractory metastatic non-small-cell lung cancer. The germline V gene encodes CDR1 SGHTA and CDR2 FQGNSA. At the junction V is shortened by 5 bases and J by 5 bases; bases outside the gene matches: 6. The CDR3 sequence holds 14 residues, the cysteine and phenylalanine included. This entry keeps only the CDR3 DNA: 42 bases, framed from base 1. The data belong to a study of radiotherapy plus CTLA-4 blockade in lung cancer (dated 2018 in TCRdb). With respect to the entire study: Objective responses were observed in about a sixth of enrolled patients, and disease control was achieved in around 30%.

The research as a whole found: After treatment with radiotherapy and ipilimumab, TCR clones that originated in tumors expanded in peripheral blood. The strongest predictors of response were reported to be early dynamic shifts in blood T cell clones along with a rise in serum interferon-beta following radiation.

The library was produced with the immunoSEQ multiplex PCR assay. Imported from immuneACCESS, the table was reduced by TCRdb to in-frame sequences with V and J called. These copies leave out some clones; in studies compared against another copy, an unresolved V gene accounts for under half, and the cause of the remainder is not known. This sample has 85,000 to 130,000 clones in its table, and under 90% of those were observed once. The ten biggest clones cover 2.4% of the sample. Sequenced material: peripheral blood, taken from a patient treated with radiotherapy plus ipilimumab. This sequence was found in a human donor with non-small cell lung cancer that progressed on radiotherapy plus ipilimumab. Some clones in this sample may be carry-over from other donors' samples. The chain joins TRBV7-2 to TRBJ1-2, and 9 junction bases match TRBD1. The CDR3 sequence is CASSILTGGYGYTF. The sequenced DNA is TGTGCCAGCAGCATCCTGACAGGGGGTTATGGCTACACCTTC. Beyond the CDR3, the reference TRBV7-2 and TRBJ1-2 genes provide the residues; the full variable domain reads: GAGVSQSPSNKVTEKGKDVELRCDPISGHTALYWYRQSLGQGLEFLIYFQGNSAPDKSGLPSDRFSAERTGGSVSTLTIQRTQQEDSAVYLCASSILTGGYGYTFGSGTRLTVV.